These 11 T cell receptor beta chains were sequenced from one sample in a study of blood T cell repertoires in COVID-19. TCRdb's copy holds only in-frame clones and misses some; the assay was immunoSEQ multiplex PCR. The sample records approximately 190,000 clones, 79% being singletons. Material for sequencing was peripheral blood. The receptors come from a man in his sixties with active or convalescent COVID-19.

CDR3 sequence: CASSRRGGQETQYF. The CDR3 bases are TGTGCCAGCTCCCGTCGGGGGGGCCAAGAGACCCAGTACTTC. This sequence joins TRBV18 and TRBJ2-5; 8 bases map to TRBD2. J was trimmed by 1 base and V by 6 bases; bases with no gene match: 4. The CDR3 is made up of 14 amino acids. The germline gives CDR1 KGHSH, CDR2 LQKENI.

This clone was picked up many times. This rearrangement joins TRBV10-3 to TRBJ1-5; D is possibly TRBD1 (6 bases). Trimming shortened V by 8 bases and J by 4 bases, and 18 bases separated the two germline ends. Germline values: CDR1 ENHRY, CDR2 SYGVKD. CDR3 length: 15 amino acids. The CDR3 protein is CAIGEQGSLNQPQHF. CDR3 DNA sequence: TGTGCCATCGGGGAACAGGGTAGCCTTAATCAGCCCCAGCATTTT.

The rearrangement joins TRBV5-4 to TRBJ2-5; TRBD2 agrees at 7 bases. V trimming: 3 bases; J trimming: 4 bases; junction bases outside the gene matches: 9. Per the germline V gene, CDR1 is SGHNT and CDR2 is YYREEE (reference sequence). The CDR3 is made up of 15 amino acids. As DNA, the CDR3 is TGTGCCAGCAGCTGGGGGGGGGTGATGGGAGAGACCCAGTACTTC. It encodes CASSWGGVMGETQYF.

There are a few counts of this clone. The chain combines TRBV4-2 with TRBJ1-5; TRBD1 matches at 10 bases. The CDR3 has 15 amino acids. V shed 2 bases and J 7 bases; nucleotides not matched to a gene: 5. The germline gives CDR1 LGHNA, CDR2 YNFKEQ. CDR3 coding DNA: TGTGCCAGCAGCCAAAGACAGGGGGCAGGGCAGCCCCAGCATTTT. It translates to CASSQRQGAGQPQHF.

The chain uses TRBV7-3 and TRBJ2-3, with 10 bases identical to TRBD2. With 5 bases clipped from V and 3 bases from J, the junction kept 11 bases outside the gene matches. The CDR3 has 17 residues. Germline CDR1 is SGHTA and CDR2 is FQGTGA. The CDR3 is CASSRGGASGRTDTQYF. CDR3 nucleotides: TGTGCCAGCAGCCGAGGTGGGGCTAGCGGGAGAACAGATACGCAGTATTTT.

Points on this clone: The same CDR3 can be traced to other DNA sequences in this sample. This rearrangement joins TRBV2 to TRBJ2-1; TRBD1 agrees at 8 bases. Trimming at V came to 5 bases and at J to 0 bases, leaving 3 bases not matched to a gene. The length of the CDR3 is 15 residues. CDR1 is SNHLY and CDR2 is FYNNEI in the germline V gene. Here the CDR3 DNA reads TGTGCCAGCAGTCGACAGGGGAGCTCCTACAATGAGCAGTTCTTC. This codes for CASSRQGSSYNEQFF. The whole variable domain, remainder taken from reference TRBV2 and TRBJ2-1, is EPEVTQTPSHQVTQMGQEVILRCVPISNHLYFYWYRQILGQKVEFLVSFYNNEISEKSEIFDDQFSVERPDGSNFTLKIRSTKLEDSAMYFCASSRQGSSYNEQFFGPGTRLTVL.

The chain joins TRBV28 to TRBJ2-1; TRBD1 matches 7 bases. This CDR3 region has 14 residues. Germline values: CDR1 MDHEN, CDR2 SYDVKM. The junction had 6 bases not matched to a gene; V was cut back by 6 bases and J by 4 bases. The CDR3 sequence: CASSPRDRYNEQFF. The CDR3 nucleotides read TGTGCCAGCAGCCCCCGGGACAGATACAATGAGCAGTTCTTC. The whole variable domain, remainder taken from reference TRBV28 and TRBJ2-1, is DVKVTQSSRYLVKRTGEKVFLECVQDMDHENMFWYRQDPGLGLRLIYFSYDVKMKEKGDIPEGYSVSREKKERFSLILESASTNQTSMYLCASSPRDRYNEQFFGPGTRLTVL.

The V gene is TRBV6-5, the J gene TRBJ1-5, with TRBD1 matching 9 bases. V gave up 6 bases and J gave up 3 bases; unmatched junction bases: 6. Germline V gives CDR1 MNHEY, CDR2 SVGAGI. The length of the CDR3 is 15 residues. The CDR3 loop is CASSSDRGYNQPQHF. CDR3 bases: TGTGCCAGCAGCTCGGACAGGGGATACAATCAGCCCCAGCATTTT.

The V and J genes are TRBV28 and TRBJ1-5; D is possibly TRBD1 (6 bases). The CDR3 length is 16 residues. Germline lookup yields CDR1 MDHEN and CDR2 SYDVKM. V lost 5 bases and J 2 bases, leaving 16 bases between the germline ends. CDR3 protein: CASSHLTGLGNQPQHF. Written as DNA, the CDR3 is TGTGCCAGCAGTCACTTAACAGGGCTGGGCAATCAGCCCCAGCATTTT.

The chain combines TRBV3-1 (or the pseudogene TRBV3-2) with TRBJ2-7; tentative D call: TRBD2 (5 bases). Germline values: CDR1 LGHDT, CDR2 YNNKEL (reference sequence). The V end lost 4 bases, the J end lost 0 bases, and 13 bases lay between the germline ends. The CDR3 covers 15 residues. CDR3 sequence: CASSPGYGSSYEQYF. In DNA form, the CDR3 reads TGTGCCAGCAGCCCCGGTTATGGGAGCTCCTACGAGCAGTACTTC.

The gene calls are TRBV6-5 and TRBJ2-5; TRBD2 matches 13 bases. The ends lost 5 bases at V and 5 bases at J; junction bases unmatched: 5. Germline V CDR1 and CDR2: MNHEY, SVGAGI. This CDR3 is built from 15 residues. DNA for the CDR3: TGTGCCAGCAGTCTACTAGCGGGAGGGAGGGAGACCCAGTACTTC. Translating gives CASSLLAGGRETQYF.